The source of this TCR beta chain is a study of T cell responses to AZD1222 COVID-19 vaccine. Study-wide points: Unmutated variant regions are reportedly the target of nearly half of TCRs that are spike-specific.

This CDR3 is built from 13 residues. V gave up 8 bases and J gave up 9 bases, with 19 bases separating them. Germline CDR1 is MDHEN and CDR2 is SYDVKM. Clones were read by immunoSEQ multiplex PCR, and TCRdb kept only the in-frame ones, dropping some. The sample holds approximately 61,000 clones, over 75% seen once. A remark on this clone: As yet, its antigen is unknown.

The chain is built from TRBV28 and TRBJ2-5, with D perhaps TRBD2 (5 bases). This TCR was recovered from an adult who received the AZD1222 COVID-19 vaccine. The sequences come from peripheral blood, collected 28 days after the second AZD1222 dose. The CDR3 here is CASYKGVTGPQYF. CDR3 in DNA: TGTGCCAGCTACAAGGGAGTTACTGGACCCCAGTACTTC.